The following is a T cell receptor (beta chain) sequence with its context. Self-reported history from a screening survey and questionnaire set each donor's cohort. Recovery meant two consecutive negative NP/OP PCR tests, professional clearance, or resolved symptoms. These data come from a study of blood T cell repertoires in COVID-19. Study background: The United States, Italy and Spain were the sources of the acute and convalescent COVID-19 samples.

Only in-frame clones appear in the TCRdb table, and some are missing; sequencing was by immunoSEQ multiplex PCR. The data show roughly 140,000 clones, with under 90% seen just once and around 7% held by the top ten. The origin of this receptor is a man aged 45 to 65 who had recovered from COVID-19. Material for sequencing was PBMCs or T cells enriched from blood (not recorded which).

The CDR3 DNA reads as TGTGCCAGTAGTACCCCAGGGGGCGAGCAGTACTTC. Its protein product is CASSTPGGEQYF. The chain recombines TRBV19 with TRBJ2-7; 7 bases map to TRBD1. With V trimmed by 4 bases and J by 6 bases, 3 bases remained unmatched. The CDR3 spans 12 residues. Germline lookup yields CDR1 LNHDA and CDR2 SQIVND (reference sequence).